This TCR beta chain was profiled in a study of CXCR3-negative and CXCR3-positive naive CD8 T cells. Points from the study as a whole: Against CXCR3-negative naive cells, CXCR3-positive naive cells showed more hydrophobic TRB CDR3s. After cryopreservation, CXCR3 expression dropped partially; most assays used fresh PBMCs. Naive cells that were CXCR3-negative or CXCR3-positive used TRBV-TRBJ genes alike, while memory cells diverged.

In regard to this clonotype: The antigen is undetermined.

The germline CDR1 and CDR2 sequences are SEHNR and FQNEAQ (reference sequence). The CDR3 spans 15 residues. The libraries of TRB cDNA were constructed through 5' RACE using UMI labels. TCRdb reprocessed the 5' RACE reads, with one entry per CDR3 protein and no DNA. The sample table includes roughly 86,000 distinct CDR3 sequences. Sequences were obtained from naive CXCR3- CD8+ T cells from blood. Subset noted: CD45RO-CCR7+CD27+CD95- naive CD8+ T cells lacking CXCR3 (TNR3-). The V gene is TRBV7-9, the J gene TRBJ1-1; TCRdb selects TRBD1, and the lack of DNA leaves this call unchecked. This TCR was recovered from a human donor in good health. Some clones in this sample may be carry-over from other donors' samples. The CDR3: CASSLDIGLNTEAFF.